Following are 32 T cell receptor beta chains from one sample sequenced in a study of CD8 T cells in Susac syndrome. The RNA input was roughly 0.45 to 1 ug, and it was reverse transcribed with random hexamers. Each CDR3 protein is one row after TCRdb ran MiXCR on the immunoSEQ multiplex PCR reads. The data show about 120,000 distinct CDR3 sequences, with around 90% seen just once and approximately 0.11% held by the top ten. The sample comprised CD8+ T cells from PBMCs. Receptors were obtained from a human donor in good health.

This sequence joins TRBV7-2 and TRBJ2-7; D not certain. The V end lost 5 bases, the J end lost 0 bases, and 14 bases lay between the germline ends. The germline CDR1 and CDR2 sequences are SGHTA and FQGNSA. CDR3 size: 15 residues. The CDR3 DNA is TGTGCCAGCAGCCCGCGGTTGGGGTACTCCTACGAGCAGTACTTC. It yields the protein CASSPRLGYSYEQYF.

The chain employs TRBV2 and TRBJ2-1; D call uncertain. This CDR3 has 15 amino acids. V lost 4 bases and J lost 0, with 10 bases in between. CDR1 SNHLY and CDR2 FYNNEI come from the germline V gene. The CDR3 DNA follows: TGTGCCAGCAGTGGGACCACCAGCTCCTACAATGAGCAGTTCTTC. Translated, it gives CASSGTTSSYNEQFF.

The gene calls are TRBV14 and TRBJ1-1, with TRBD1 matching over 12 bases. In germline, CDR1 is SGHDN, CDR2 FVKESK. The ends lost 4 bases at V and 1 base at J; junction bases unmatched: 10. CDR3 size: 18 residues. DNA of the CDR3: TGTGCCAGCAGCCCGCTATCCGGGACAGGGGGCTCGAACACTGAAGCTTTCTTT. It codes for CASSPLSGTGGSNTEAFF.

The rearrangement joins TRBV7-9 to TRBJ2-1, with TRBD1 matching 8 bases. CDR1 is SEHNR, CDR2 FQNEAQ, per germline (reference sequence). J gave up 3 bases and V 5 bases, and 6 bases lay outside the gene matches. The CDR3 has 15 amino acids. This chain's CDR3 is CASSAGQGNYNEQFF. CDR3 in DNA: TGTGCCAGCAGCGCAGGACAGGGCAACTACAATGAGCAGTTCTTC.

The V gene is TRBV2, the J gene TRBJ2-1; D might be TRBD2 (6 bases). This CDR3 has 14 amino acids. V was cut by 6 bases and J by 3 bases, with 12 bases left in between. Per the germline V gene, CDR1 is SNHLY and CDR2 is FYNNEI. Here the CDR3 reads CASRTGGDYNEQFF. CDR3 nucleotides: TGTGCCAGCAGAACCGGGGGTGACTACAATGAGCAGTTCTTC.

This clonotype has just one count. The gene calls are TRBV20-1 and TRBJ1-2; 10 bases agree with TRBD1. The CDR3 length is 13 residues. Trimming took 2 bases from V and 8 from J; bases not matched to a gene: 5. Germline assignment: CDR1 DFQATT and CDR2 SNEGSKA (reference sequence). This CDR3 reads CSARRGQGDGYTF. In nucleotides, the CDR3 is TGCAGTGCTAGAAGAGGACAGGGGGACGGCTACACCTTC.

This chain uses TRBV5-1 with TRBJ1-4; D is unclear. Germline CDR1 is SGHRS and CDR2 is YFSETQ. Trimming removed 0 bases at V and 1 base at J, with 7 bases between. CDR3 length equals 15 residues. The CDR3 region has the DNA TGCGCCAGCAGCTTGGGGCATTTAACTAATGAAAAACTGTTTTTT. Translating it yields CASSLGHLTNEKLFF.

The chain recombines TRBV12-3 or TRBV12-4 with TRBJ2-7; TRBD1 matches 9 bases. Trimming at V came to 5 bases and at J to 3 bases, leaving 14 bases not matched to a gene. There are 17 residues in the CDR3. CDR3 coding DNA: TGTGCCAGCAGTGTACGCTCCGGGACAGGGTTTATCTACGAGCAGTACTTC. It yields the protein CASSVRSGTGFIYEQYF.

CDR3 in DNA: TGCGCCAGCAGCAACCCTTCAGGCAATCAGCCCCAGCATTTT. Its translation is CASSNPSGNQPQHF. The chain has TRBV4-1 and TRBJ1-5, with D uncertain. In germline, CDR1 is MGHRA, CDR2 YSYEKL. CDR3 length equals 14 residues. With 5 bases removed from V and 2 bases from J, the gap between germline ends came to 10 bases.

The genes are TRBV20-1 and TRBJ1-2, with D unclear. The germline V gene encodes CDR1 DFQATT and CDR2 SNEGSKA (reference sequence). This CDR3 region has 15 residues. V lost 1 base and J lost 8, with 20 bases in between. The CDR3 region is CSARGVGIWSGGYTF. In DNA, the CDR3 is TGCAGTGCTAGAGGGGTCGGCATTTGGTCGGGGGGCTACACCTTC.

This chain joins TRBV18 and TRBJ2-4, with D perhaps matching TRBD1 (6 bases). The V and J ends lost 3 bases and 6 bases respectively, with 9 bases between them. The CDR3 length is 13 residues. Germline loops: CDR1 KGHSH, CDR2 LQKENI. CDR3 in amino acids: CASSPMDRNIQYF. The CDR3, as DNA: TGTGCCAGCTCACCCATGGACAGAAACATTCAGTACTTC.

The chain combines TRBV7-9 with TRBJ1-5; D perhaps matches TRBD1 (6 bases). CDR3 length: 14 amino acids. V lost 6 bases, J lost 9 bases, and 18 bases lay in between. Germline-derived CDR1 and CDR2 are SEHNR and FQNEAQ (reference sequence). The CDR3, as DNA: TGTGCCAGCAGTTACGGGGGGGGCACGCCGCCCCAGCATTTT. This translates into CASSYGGGTPPQHF. Based on the CDR3 plus reference TRBV7-9 and TRBJ1-5, the full variable domain is DTGVSQNPRHKITKRGQNVTFRCDPISEHNRLYWYRQTLGQGPEFLTYFQNEAQLEKSRLLSDRFSAERPKGSFSTLEIQRTEQGDSAMYLCASSYGGGTPPQHFGDGTRLSIL.

The chain is built from TRBV7-9 and TRBJ1-2; no clear D. Germline V gene lookup returns CDR1 SEHNR and CDR2 FQNEAQ (reference sequence). Deletions cut 3 bases from V and 8 bases from J, with 13 bases between. This CDR3 region has 13 residues. CDR3 nucleotide sequence: TGTGCCAGCAGCTTCGACGGCTTTTTAGGCTACACCTTC. It is translated as CASSFDGFLGYTF.

The chain combines TRBV14 with TRBJ1-1; 7 bases are a match to TRBD1. Germline CDR1 reads SGHDN; CDR2 reads FVKESK. The CDR3 is 15 residues long. V shed 4 bases, J shed 9 bases, and the junction held 14 bases outside the gene matches. The CDR3 protein is CASSPAPGTVIQAFF. The CDR3 DNA reads TGTGCCAGCAGCCCGGCCCCGGGGACAGTTATCCAAGCTTTCTTT.

V is TRBV7-2 and J is TRBJ2-3, with D possibly being TRBD1 (6 bases). V was trimmed by 5 bases and J by 5 bases, leaving 14 bases between them. CDR1 and CDR2 from the germline V gene are SGHTA and FQGNSA. There are 14 residues in the CDR3. The chain's CDR3 is CASSTHRVGDTQYF. The CDR3 bases are TGTGCCAGCAGCACACACAGGGTTGGAGATACGCAGTATTTT. The full variable domain, in which reference TRBV7-2 and TRBJ2-3 provide the parts outside the CDR3, is GAGVSQSPSNKVTEKGKDVELRCDPISGHTALYWYRQSLGQGLEFLIYFQGNSAPDKSGLPSDRFSAERTGGSVSTLTIQRTQQEDSAVYLCASSTHRVGDTQYFGPGTRLTVL.

J is TRBJ2-3 and V is TRBV7-2, with unresolved D. The germline V gene has CDR1 SGHTA and CDR2 FQGNSA. Between the trimmed V and J ends, which lost 7 bases and 2 bases, there was a span of 7 bases. This CDR3 contains 12 residues. The DNA for the CDR3 is TGTGCCAGCAACCAGGCCACAGATACGCAGTATTTT. Amino acid sequence: CASNQATDTQYF. The whole variable domain, remainder taken from reference TRBV7-2 and TRBJ2-3, is GAGVSQSPSNKVTEKGKDVELRCDPISGHTALYWYRQSLGQGLEFLIYFQGNSAPDKSGLPSDRFSAERTGGSVSTLTIQRTQQEDSAVYLCASNQATDTQYFGPGTRLTVL.

The V gene is TRBV29-1, the J gene TRBJ1-1; D remains ambiguous. The V end was cut by 4 bases, the J end by 1 base, with 7 bases between. CDR3 length: 12 amino acids. In germline, CDR1 is SQVTM, CDR2 ANQGSEA. CDR3 DNA: TGCAGCGTTGCTACCGGGAACACTGAAGCTTTCTTT. It codes for CSVATGNTEAFF.

The chain is built from TRBV18 and TRBJ1-2; 9 nucleotides line up with TRBD1. The junction had 9 bases not matched to a gene; V was cut back by 4 bases and J by 0 bases. Germline lookup yields CDR1 KGHSH and CDR2 LQKENI. CDR3 size: 17 residues. CDR3 loop: CASSRDRGDLTNYGYTF. CDR3 nucleotide sequence: TGTGCCAGCTCACGCGACAGGGGGGACCTAACTAACTATGGCTACACCTTC.

V is TRBV12-3 or TRBV12-4 and J is TRBJ2-5; D unclear. V lost 3 bases and J lost 1, with 9 bases in between. This CDR3 has 14 residues. This CDR3 is CASSFRQTQETQYF. The DNA of the CDR3 is TGTGCCAGCAGTTTTAGACAAACCCAAGAGACCCAGTACTTC.

The chain uses TRBV24-1 and TRBJ2-3; perhaps TRBD2 as D (5 bases). CDR1 KGHDR and CDR2 SFDVKD come from the germline V gene. This CDR3 spans 13 amino acids. V dropped 3 bases and J dropped 3 bases, with 6 bases sitting between them. CDR3 bases: TGTGCCACCAGTGATACTAGAACAGATACGCAGTATTTT. It encodes CATSDTRTDTQYF.

The chain has TRBV3-1 and TRBJ2-7; no firm D call. The CDR3 is 17 residues long. Germline values: CDR1 LGHDT, CDR2 YNNKEL (reference sequence). The germline V and J ends were trimmed by 1 base and 5 bases, with 21 bases remaining between them. This CDR3 reads CASSQVASVANLHEQYF. The CDR3 nucleotides are TGTGCCAGCAGCCAAGTGGCTTCCGTGGCCAACTTACACGAGCAGTACTTC.

The rearrangement uses TRBV14 and TRBJ1-6; D gene ambiguous. V dropped 0 bases and J dropped 11 bases, with 14 bases sitting between them. The CDR3 runs to 15 residues. Looked up from germline, CDR1 is SGHDN and CDR2 is FVKESK. The chain's CDR3 is CASSQDPAGRAPLHF. CDR3 nucleotides: TGTGCCAGCAGCCAAGATCCGGCGGGTCGGGCACCCCTCCACTTT.

The chain combines TRBV7-2 with TRBJ1-1, with unresolved D. The CDR3 is 14 residues long. Trimming pared 5 bases from V and 8 bases from J, leaving 18 bases between. The V gene's germline CDR1 is SGHTA and CDR2 FQGNSA. CDR3 sequence reads: CASSLDRASPEAFF. DNA for the CDR3: TGTGCCAGCAGCCTCGACCGGGCCAGTCCCGAAGCTTTCTTT. The entire variable domain, with the rest obtained from reference TRBV7-2 and TRBJ1-1, is as follows: GAGVSQSPSNKVTEKGKDVELRCDPISGHTALYWYRQSLGQGLEFLIYFQGNSAPDKSGLPSDRFSAERTGGSVSTLTIQRTQQEDSAVYLCASSLDRASPEAFFGQGTRLTVV.

The genes are TRBV19 and TRBJ1-2; D not certain. V was clipped by 2 bases and J by 3 bases, with 7 bases between them. The V gene's germline CDR1 is LNHDA and CDR2 SQIVND (reference sequence). CDR3 length equals 13 residues. Here the CDR3 reads CASSIQNDYGYTF. DNA of the CDR3: TGTGCCAGTAGTATACAAAACGACTATGGCTACACCTTC.

The chain employs TRBV7-2 and TRBJ1-2; a possible D gene is TRBD1 (5 bases). Germline V CDR1 and CDR2: SGHTA, FQGNSA. The CDR3 loop spans 13 amino acids. V dropped 4 bases and J dropped 8 bases, with 14 bases sitting between them. Here the CDR3 DNA reads TGTGCCAGCAGCTCCCCCGCAGGGCTAGGCTACACCTTC. It is translated as CASSSPAGLGYTF.

The chain is built from TRBV3-1 and TRBJ2-1; unclear D gene. V lost 5 bases and J 0 bases, leaving 20 bases between the germline ends. The CDR3 length is 18 residues. Germline-derived CDR1 and CDR2 are LGHDT and YNNKEL (reference sequence). CDR3 nucleotide sequence: TGTGCCAGCAGCGCCACCGGGTCCCAGCTAGACTCCTACAATGAGCAGTTCTTC. It codes for CASSATGSQLDSYNEQFF.

The V and J genes are TRBV7-9 and TRBJ2-7; the D gene is possibly TRBD2 (5 bases). The CDR3 spans 12 residues. V dropped 6 bases and J dropped 5 bases, with 11 bases sitting between them. CDR1 and CDR2 (germline): SEHNR, FQNEAQ (reference sequence). The CDR3 DNA is TGTGCCAGCAGGAGGAGTAGCGACGAGCAGTACTTC. This sequence encodes CASRRSSDEQYF.

J is TRBJ2-2 and V is TRBV5-1; D not resolved. The germline V gene has CDR1 SGHRS and CDR2 YFSETQ. With 2 bases removed from V and 1 base from J, the gap between germline ends came to 9 bases. This CDR3 is built from 15 residues. CDR3 DNA: TGCGCCAGCAGCTTACCAGGCGGGAACACCGGGGAGCTGTTTTTT. This sequence encodes CASSLPGGNTGELFF.

This clonotype was counted once. This rearrangement joins TRBV11-2 to TRBJ1-1, with D perhaps TRBD1 (5 bases). The V gene lost 0 bases and the J gene lost 4 bases, with 9 bases spanning the gap. The V gene's germline CDR1 is SGHAT and CDR2 FQNNGV. The CDR3 runs 14 residues. CDR3 in amino acids: CASSLDNGGTEAFF. CDR3 DNA: TGTGCCAGCAGCTTAGATAATGGGGGCACTGAAGCTTTCTTT. Full variable domain (outside the CDR3, taken from reference TRBV11-2 and TRBJ1-1): EAGVAQSPRYKIIEKRQSVAFWCNPISGHATLYWYQQILGQGPKLLIQFQNNGVVDDSQLPKDRFSAERLKGVDSTLKIQPAKLEDSAVYLCASSLDNGGTEAFFGQGTRLTVV.

The sample holds a few counts of this clonotype. V and J are TRBV25-1 and TRBJ1-1; D unresolved. V lost 3 bases and J 1 base, leaving 6 bases between the germline ends. Germline V gene data show CDR1 as MGHDK and CDR2 as SYGVNS. There are 13 residues in the CDR3. The CDR3 DNA follows: TGTGCCAGCAGTGAGTCGGAGAACACTGAAGCTTTCTTT. Protein: CASSESENTEAFF.

This clonotype was found once. The chain recombines TRBV7-2 with TRBJ1-1; the D is unclear. CDR1 and CDR2 from the germline V gene are SGHTA and FQGNSA. V lost 5 bases to trimming and J lost 1 base, with 11 bases between them. This CDR3 is 14 amino acids long. The CDR3, as DNA: TGTGCCAGCAGCGGTAGGGTCTCGAACACTGAAGCTTTCTTT. As protein: CASSGRVSNTEAFF.

The chain uses TRBV11-1 and TRBJ2-7; 7 bases are a match to TRBD1. With 4 bases clipped from V and 7 bases from J, the junction kept 10 bases outside the gene matches. From germline, CDR1 is SGHAT and CDR2 FQDESV (reference sequence). The CDR3 covers 14 residues. The CDR3 nucleotides read TGTGCCAGCAGCTCCCGGCAGGGGGTCTTTGAGCAGTACTTC. Translation: CASSSRQGVFEQYF. Supplemented by reference TRBV11-1 and TRBJ2-7, the full variable domain reads EAEVAQSPRYKITEKSQAVAFWCDPISGHATLYWYRQILGQGPELLVQFQDESVVDDSQLPKDRFSAERLKGVDSTLKIQPAELGDSAMYLCASSSRQGVFEQYFGPGTRLTVT.